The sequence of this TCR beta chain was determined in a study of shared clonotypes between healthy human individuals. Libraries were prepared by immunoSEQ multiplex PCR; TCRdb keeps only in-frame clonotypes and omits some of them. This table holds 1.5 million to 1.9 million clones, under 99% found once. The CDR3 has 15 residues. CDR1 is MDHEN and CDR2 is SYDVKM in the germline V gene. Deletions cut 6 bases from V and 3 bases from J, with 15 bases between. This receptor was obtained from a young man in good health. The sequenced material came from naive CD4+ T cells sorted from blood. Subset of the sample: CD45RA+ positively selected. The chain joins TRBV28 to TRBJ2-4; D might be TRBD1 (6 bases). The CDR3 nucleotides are TGTGCCAGCAGGACGCAGGGGTGGGACAAAAACATTCAGTACTTC. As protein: CASRTQGWDKNIQYF.